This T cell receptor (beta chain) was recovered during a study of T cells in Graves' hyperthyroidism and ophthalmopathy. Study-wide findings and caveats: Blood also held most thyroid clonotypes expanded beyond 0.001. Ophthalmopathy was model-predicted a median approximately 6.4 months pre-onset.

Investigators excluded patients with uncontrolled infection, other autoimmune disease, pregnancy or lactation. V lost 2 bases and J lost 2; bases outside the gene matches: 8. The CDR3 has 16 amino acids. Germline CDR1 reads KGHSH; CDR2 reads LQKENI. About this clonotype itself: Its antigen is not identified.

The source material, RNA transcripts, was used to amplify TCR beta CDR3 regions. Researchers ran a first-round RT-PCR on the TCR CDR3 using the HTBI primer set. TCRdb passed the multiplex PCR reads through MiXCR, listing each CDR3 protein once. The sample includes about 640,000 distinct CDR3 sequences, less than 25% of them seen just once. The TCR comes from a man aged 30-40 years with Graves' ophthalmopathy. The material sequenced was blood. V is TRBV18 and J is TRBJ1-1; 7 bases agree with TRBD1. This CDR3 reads CASSPSSTGVNTEAFF. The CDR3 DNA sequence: TGTGCCAGCTCACCATCGAGTACAGGGGTTAACACTGAAGCTTTCTTT.